The 30 T cell receptor beta chains listed next were all sequenced from one sample in a study of tumor-infiltrating lymphocytes in primary liver carcinoma. Total RNA and DNA came together from approximately 20-30 mg of bulk tissue without cell sorting. Production of TCR beta cDNA used around 500 ng total RNA together with a constant-region primer. ARM-PCR was slightly modified, and three nested multiplex PCR rounds with it gave rise to the TCR beta libraries. Each of the first two PCR rounds ran approximately 10 cycles with TRBV1-TRBV30 forward and C-beta reverse primers. TCRdb recomputed calls from the multiplex PCR reads with MiXCR, one row per CDR3 protein. The data contain 100,000 to 120,000 distinct CDR3 sequences, roughly 80% of them seen just once; the ten biggest clones take up about 20%. Specimen: liver tumor tissue from sampling region 3. Subset described: tumor region T3, left-lateral pole. The receptor source for this set is a man in his forties with primary liver carcinoma and hepatitis B virus infection.

The rearrangement links TRBV11-2 to TRBJ2-1, with D maybe TRBD2 (6 bases). From germline, CDR1 is SGHAT and CDR2 FQNNGV. This CDR3 is 13 amino acids long. The CDR3 region has the DNA TGTACTAGCAACTCAGAATTATACAATGAGCAGTTCTTC. It is translated as CTSNSELYNEQFF.

Concerning this clonotype: The CDR3 ends on some other residue instead of the conserved phenylalanine or tryptophan, so this is likely a read error. The CDR3 sequence is CSASGAGTDAQYS. In DNA, the CDR3 is TGCAGCGCTTCTGGGGCGGGCACAGATGCGCAGTATTCT. The chain combines TRBV29-1 with TRBJ2-3, with D perhaps being TRBD1 or TRBD2 (5 bases each). There are 13 residues in the CDR3. The germline V gene encodes CDR1 SQVTM and CDR2 ANQGSEA.

Turning to this clonotype: It is likely a read error, because the conserved phenylalanine at the end of the CDR3 is missing. The V and J genes are TRBV10-2 and TRBJ2-7; 7 bases agree with TRBD1. CDR3 length: 14 amino acids. The trim removed 10 bases at V and 6 bases at J, leaving 15 bases unmatched. Germline CDR1 reads WSHSY; CDR2 reads SAAADI. For the CDR3, the DNA is TGCGCCACATACACGTCAGGGGGTACCTGCGAGCAGTACCTC. Its translation: CATYTSGGTCEQYL.

This sequence joins TRBV11-1 and TRBJ2-3, with D perhaps being TRBD1 or TRBD2 (5 bases each). Trimming took off 4 bases at V and 5 bases at J, with 28 bases between the two ends. The length of the CDR3 is 19 residues. Looked up from germline, CDR1 is SGHAT and CDR2 is FQDESV (reference sequence). CDR3 residues: CASSSGGSSVRARRDTQYF. CDR3 bases: TGTGCCAGCAGCTCTGGGGGAAGCTCTGTTAGGGCCCGCAGAGATACGCAGTATTTT.

For this clonotype: Compared with germline, one end of the junction differs, possibly owing to a read error. The chain employs TRBV29-1 and TRBJ2-5; D unclear. The germline V gene encodes CDR1 SQVTM and CDR2 ANQGSEA. The CDR3 spans 12 residues. CDR3 bases: TGCAACGGTATGGAGAGTGGAGAGATCCAGTACTTC. Protein: CNGMESGEIQYF.

The chain employs TRBV29-1 and TRBJ2-3; D is unclear. The J call is doubtful: the DNA matches TRBJ1-5 better. Germline V gene sequence: CDR1 SQVTM, CDR2 ANQGSEA. The CDR3 spans 11 residues. CDR3 nucleotide sequence: TGCAGCATTGGGTTTTCAGATATGCAGCATTTT. This gives the protein CSIGFSDMQHF.

Remarks on this clonotype: The junction differs from germline at one of its ends, possibly a read error. The chain carries TRBV12-5 and TRBJ2-7; D might be TRBD1 or TRBD2, each matching 5 bases. Germline assignment: CDR1 LGHNT and CDR2 FRNRAP. The CDR3 spans 13 residues. CDR3 in amino acids: CASEGTGPYEQYF. For the CDR3, the DNA is TGTGCCAGTGAGGGGACCGGTCCCTATGAGCAATACTTC.

For this clonotype: The junction departs from germline at one end; a sequencing error may be responsible. The chain combines TRBV5-1 with TRBJ2-1; TRBD1 matches 7 bases. CDR1 is SGHRS and CDR2 is YFSETQ in the germline V gene. This CDR3 has 13 residues. CDR3 protein: CANSLTGDNEQFF. The CDR3 DNA reads TGTGCCAACAGCTTAACAGGGGACAATGAGCAGTTCTTC.

Turning to this clonotype: This is likely a read error, given that the CDR3 carries no conserved phenylalanine or tryptophan at its end. The DNA is omitted, as the CDR3 cannot be located on it reliably, and the CDR3 follows TCRdb's listing. V usage is TRBV11-2 and J usage is TRBJ2-7; no DNA check was done on the table's D call, TRBD1. 14 amino acids form the CDR3, both terminal residues included. Germline-derived CDR1 and CDR2 are SGHAT and FQNNGV. CDR3 protein: CASSQDRGDHERYS.

As for this clonotype: At one boundary the junction diverges from the germline segment, which might be a read error. The chain has TRBV11-1 and TRBJ2-4, with D perhaps matching TRBD2 (6 bases). Germline V CDR1 and CDR2: SGHAT, FQDESV (reference sequence). The CDR3 runs to 17 residues. CDR3: CTSSFPGASATKNIQYF. The DNA of the CDR3 is TGTACCAGCAGCTTTCCCGGGGCTAGCGCGACCAAAAACATTCAGTACTTT.

This clonotype is a singleton in its sample. At one end the junction does not follow the germline gene, possibly because of a read error. The chain uses TRBV4-1 and TRBJ1-1, with D perhaps TRBD1 (6 bases). This CDR3 is built from 17 residues. CDR1 and CDR2 (germline): MGHRA, YSYEKL. Here the CDR3 reads CASSQDSLTSDSLEGFF. The CDR3 bases are TGCGCCAGCAGCCAAGATTCCCTGACCTCGGACAGCCTTGAAGGTTTCTTT.

A word on this clonotype: An end of the junction differs from the germline gene, which may be a read error. The V and J genes are TRBV30 and TRBJ2-7; TRBD2 is a possible D gene (6 bases). The CDR3 runs to 13 residues. CDR1 is GTSNPN, CDR2 SVGIG, per germline (reference sequence). The CDR3 sequence: CTWCREDSYEQYF. The CDR3 DNA reads as TGTACCTGGTGTAGGGAGGACTCCTACGAGCAGTACTTC.

This chain connects TRBV29-1 to TRBJ2-1; weak D call: TRBD1 (6 bases). Germline V lookup: CDR1 SQVTM, CDR2 ANQGSEA. V was pared by 7 bases and J by 9 bases, with 22 bases between. There are 14 residues in the CDR3. The CDR3 DNA follows: TGCAGCGGGACCGGGACATGGGGTGTCGGTGAGCAGTTCTTC. This translates into CSGTGTWGVGEQFF.

Of note for this clonotype: One junction end does not reproduce the germline sequence, and a read error may be involved. The chain joins TRBV10-2 to TRBJ2-7; possibly TRBD1 for D (5 bases). The CDR3 length is 14 residues. CDR1 is WSHSY and CDR2 is SAAADI in the germline V gene. The CDR3 reads CASRTTGDPYEEYF. Here the CDR3 DNA reads TGTGCCAGCAGAACTACAGGAGACCCCTACGAGGAGTATTTC.

As regards this clonotype: Likely a read error: the CDR3 ends without its conserved phenylalanine or tryptophan. The rearrangement joins TRBV6-7 to TRBJ2-7; possibly TRBD2 for D (5 bases). TRBV6-7 is classed as an ORF, of uncertain function. The length of the CDR3 is 16 residues. Trimming cost V 1 base and J 5 bases, with 18 bases left between them. CDR3 protein: CASSYLARATGHEQYL. CDR3 in DNA: TGTGCCAGCAGTTACTTGGCGAGGGCCACTGGACACGAGCAGTACTTA.

Regarding this clonotype: The CDR3 carries no conserved terminal phenylalanine or tryptophan, so it likely arises from a read error. Because the CDR3's place on the DNA is in doubt, the DNA is left out and the CDR3 is given as listed by TCRdb. The CDR3 sequence: CASRQGGNERFS. The chain employs TRBV6-5 and TRBJ2-1; TRBD1 reflects the table's D call only, with no check against the DNA. The CDR3 contains 12 residues when both ends are counted. Per germline, CDR1 MNHEY and CDR2 SVGAGI.

Ten or more counts support this clonotype. The rearrangement links TRBV12-3 or TRBV12-4 to TRBJ1-5; 8 bases line up with TRBD1. V trimming: 3 bases; J trimming: 3 bases; junction bases outside the gene matches: 4. This CDR3 is 15 amino acids long. CDR3 sequence (DNA): TGTGCCAGCAGTTTTTCAGGGGGCAACAATCAGCCCCAGCATTTT. Residues: CASSFSGGNNQPQHF.

With regard to this clonotype: Here the CDR3 omits its conserved ending phenylalanine or tryptophan, so a read error is the likely source. The chain uses TRBV12-3 or TRBV12-4 and TRBJ2-6; D ambiguous. This CDR3 spans 21 amino acids. Between the trimmed V and J ends, which lost 5 bases and 0 bases, there was a span of 26 bases. CDR3 sequence reads: CASSRTRLVHGRASGANVLTS. As DNA, the CDR3 is TGTGCCAGCAGTCGGACCCGGCTAGTCCACGGTCGGGCCTCTGGGGCCAACGTCCTGACTTCC.

With regard to this clonotype: This may come from a read error, since a much larger clone is one base off. The CDR3 reads CASNLNLNEQFF. CDR3 DNA sequence: TGCGCCAGCAACTTGAACCTAAATGAGCAGTTCTTC. This sequence joins TRBV5-1 and TRBJ2-1; unclear D gene. Germline-derived CDR1 and CDR2 are SGHRS and YFSETQ. The CDR3 runs 12 residues.

Points on this clonotype: Germline is not matched at one junction end, which may reflect a read error. The chain carries TRBV4-2 and TRBJ2-1, with 9 nucleotides matching TRBD2. CDR3 size: 16 residues. CDR1 is LGHNA, CDR2 YNFKEQ, per germline. Here the CDR3 reads CASSRERAGGYNEQFF. In nucleotides, the CDR3 is TGTGCCAGTAGCCGAGAGCGAGCGGGAGGTTACAATGAGCAGTTCTTC.

For this clonotype: The junction departs from germline at one end; a sequencing error may be responsible. The V and J genes are TRBV6-1 and TRBJ2-1; D gene unclear. This CDR3 is 15 amino acids long. The germline V gene encodes CDR1 MNHNS and CDR2 SASEGT. The CDR3 sequence is CVSSETRSMYNEQSF. For the CDR3, the DNA is TGTGTCAGCAGTGAGACAAGGAGTATGTACAATGAGCAGTCCTTC.

Points on this clonotype: Lacking the conserved final phenylalanine or tryptophan, this CDR3 likely reflects a read error. This chain links TRBV4-2 with TRBJ2-5; 10 nucleotides align to TRBD2. Trimming removed 1 base from V and 6 bases from J; junction bases left unmatched: 14. The CDR3 covers 18 residues. The germline V gene encodes CDR1 LGHNA and CDR2 YNFKEQ. The CDR3, as DNA: TGTGCCAGCAGCCAAGTAGGTCTGGAACTAGCGGGACAAAAGACCCAGTACTCC. Its protein product is CASSQVGLELAGQKTQYS.

This clonotype has only one observation. Since a much larger clone is just one base distant, this may be a read error. The genes are TRBV9 and TRBJ1-1; weak D call: TRBD1 (6 bases). CDR1 and CDR2 (germline): SGDLS, YYNGEE. Between the trimmed V and J ends, which lost 0 bases and 4 bases, there was a span of 13 bases. The CDR3 covers 15 residues. For the CDR3, the DNA is TGTGCCAGCAGCGTAGATGGACAGCCGACCACTGAAGCTTTCTTT. This gives the protein CASSVDGQPTTEAFF.

V is TRBV12-3 or TRBV12-4 and J is TRBJ2-7; tentative D call: TRBD2 (6 bases). The length of the CDR3 is 14 residues. Trimming stripped 7 bases from V and 7 bases from J, with 20 bases between. CDR3 residues: CASNSSIGSREQYF. In DNA form, the CDR3 reads TGTGCCAGCAACTCTTCAATCGGGAGTCGAGAGCAGTACTTC.

In regard to this clonotype: A junction boundary mismatches the germline segment, possibly from a read error. The chain couples TRBV6-1 to TRBJ2-3; the D call may be TRBD1 or TRBD2 (5 bases each). This CDR3 contains 16 residues. Germline CDR1 MNHNS, CDR2 SASEGT. The CDR3 bases are TGTGTCAGCAGTGAAATAGGAGGACACTACATAGATACGCAGTATTTT. Encoded protein: CVSSEIGGHYIDTQYF.

This chain joins TRBV5-4 and TRBJ2-7, with D maybe TRBD2 (6 bases). The V gene's germline CDR1 is SGHNT and CDR2 YYREEE (reference sequence). The CDR3 consists of 15 residues. Between the trimmed V and J ends, which lost 4 bases and 0 bases, there was a span of 14 bases. In DNA form, the CDR3 reads TGTGCCAGCAGCCCGCCCTGGAGGGTCTCCTACGAGCAGTACTTC. Translating it yields CASSPPWRVSYEQYF.

About this clonotype: A much larger clone lies one base from this, so it may be a read error. The rearrangement joins TRBV2 to TRBJ2-3, with 10 nucleotides matching TRBD1. The CDR3 length is 17 residues. Germline V gene sequence: CDR1 SNHLY, CDR2 FYNNEI. V lost 1 base, J lost 4 bases, and 8 bases stayed unmatched. The CDR3 loop reads CASSEERDRGLADTQYF. The DNA for the CDR3 is TGTGCCAGCAGTGAAGAACGTGACAGGGGGCTAGCAGATACGCAGTATTTT.

As for this clonotype: A much larger clone sits a single nucleotide away, making a read error possible. The V and J genes are TRBV4-2 and TRBJ2-3; a possible D gene is TRBD2 (6 bases). The CDR3 totals 15 residues. The germline V gene has CDR1 LGHNA and CDR2 YNFKEQ. CDR3 sequence: CASSPKAGLADMQYF. The CDR3 bases are TGTGCCAGCAGCCCTAAGGCGGGACTCGCAGATATGCAGTATTTT.

Worth noting for this clonotype: No conserved phenylalanine or tryptophan ends this CDR3, so it is likely a read error. Because the CDR3's place on the DNA is in doubt, the DNA is left out and the CDR3 is given as listed by TCRdb. J is TRBJ2-1 and V is TRBV29-1; the table names TRBD2, a call not compared with the DNA. The CDR3 has 16 residues if both end residues are counted. Germline V lookup: CDR1 SQVTM, CDR2 ANQGSEA. CDR3 protein: CSVRTSGRGYLSEQLL.

As concerns this clonotype: One end of the junction fails to match germline, which may point to a read error. The chain carries TRBV11-2 and TRBJ2-3; a weak D match, TRBD2 (6 bases). This CDR3 is built from 15 residues. Germline CDR1 reads SGHAT; CDR2 reads FQNNGV. CDR3 nucleotides: TGTACCAGCAGCTTAGAGGGGAGGAGGTCAAATACGCAGTATTTT. Amino acids: CTSSLEGRRSNTQYF. Full variable domain (remainder filled in from reference TRBV11-2 and TRBJ2-3): EAGVAQSPRYKIIEKRQSVAFWCNPISGHATLYWYQQILGQGPKLLIQFQNNGVVDDSQLPKDRFSAERLKGVDSTLKIQPAKLEDSAVYLCTSSLEGRRSNTQYFGPGTRLTVL.